The clone carrying this TCR beta chain has at least ten counts. Using its own MiXCR run on the 5' RACE reads, TCRdb lists one record per CDR3 protein. The table has 270,000 or so distinct CDR3 sequences, 15% to 20% seen once. This specimen comes from a study of CD8 T cells in ankylosing spondylitis. Germline V gene data show CDR1 as LGHNA and CDR2 as YSLEER. This CDR3 contains 18 residues. Trimming cost V 0 bases and J 4 bases, with 21 bases left between them. The J gene is TRBJ1-1, the V gene TRBV4-3; D might be TRBD1 (6 bases). The material sequenced was blood, either unsorted or a sorted T cell fraction (not recorded which). The receptor comes from a male donor with ankylosing spondylitis or in good health (not recorded which). This CDR3 is CASSQDPLRGGVSTEAFF. CDR3 sequence (DNA): TGCGCCAGCAGCCAAGACCCCTTGAGGGGGGGGGTGAGCACTGAAGCTTTCTTT.